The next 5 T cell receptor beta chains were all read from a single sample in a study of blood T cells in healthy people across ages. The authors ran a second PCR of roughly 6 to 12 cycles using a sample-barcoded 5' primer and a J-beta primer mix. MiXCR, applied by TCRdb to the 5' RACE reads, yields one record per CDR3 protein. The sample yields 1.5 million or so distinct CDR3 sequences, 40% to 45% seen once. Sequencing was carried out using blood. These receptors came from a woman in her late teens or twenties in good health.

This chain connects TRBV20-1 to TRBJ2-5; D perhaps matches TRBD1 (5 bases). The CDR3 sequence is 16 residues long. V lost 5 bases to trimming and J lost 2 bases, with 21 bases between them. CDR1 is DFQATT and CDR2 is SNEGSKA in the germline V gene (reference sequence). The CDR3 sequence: CSAWERTWYQQETQYF. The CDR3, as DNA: TGCAGTGCTTGGGAACGGACATGGTACCAGCAAGAGACCCAGTACTTC.

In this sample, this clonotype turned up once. CDR3 bases: TGTGCCAGCAGTAAGGACAGGGGGGGGACCACTGAAGCTTTCTTT. It is translated as CASSKDRGGTTEAFF. This chain links TRBV28 with TRBJ1-1, with 10 bases identical to TRBD1. The V and J ends lost 5 bases and 4 bases, in that order; junction bases with no gene match: 7. CDR3 length equals 15 residues. The germline V gene has CDR1 MDHEN and CDR2 SYDVKM.

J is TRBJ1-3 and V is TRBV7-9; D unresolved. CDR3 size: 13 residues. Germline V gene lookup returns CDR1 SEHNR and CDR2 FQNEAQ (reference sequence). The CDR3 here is CTLGTKLWNTIYF. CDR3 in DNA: TGTACTCTGGGCACTAAACTCTGGAACACCATATATTTT.

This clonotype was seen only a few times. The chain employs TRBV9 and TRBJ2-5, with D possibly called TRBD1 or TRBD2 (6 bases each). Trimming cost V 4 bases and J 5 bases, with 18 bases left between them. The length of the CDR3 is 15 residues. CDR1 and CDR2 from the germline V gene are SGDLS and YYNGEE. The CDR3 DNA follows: TGTGCCAGCAGCCCTTTCGACGGGGGCTTGGAGACCCAGTACTTC. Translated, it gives CASSPFDGGLETQYF.

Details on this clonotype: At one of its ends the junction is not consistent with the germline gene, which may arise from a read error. In nucleotides, the CDR3 is TGTGCCAGCAGCGGAGCTAGCGGGAAAGAGGCCCAGTACTTC. Translated: CASSGASGKEAQYF. V gene TRBV6-5 combines with J gene TRBJ2-5, with TRBD2 identical over 9 bases. The CDR3 has 14 residues. CDR1 and CDR2 from the germline V gene are MNHEY and SVGAGI.